The 17 T cell receptor beta chains reported below all come from one sample, sequenced in a study of T cell responses to AZD1222 COVID-19 vaccine listed by TCRdb under 2021. In the paper's terms, the time point label means: about 28 days (+/-7) after the second vaccine dose. Libraries were prepared through the immunoSEQ multiplex PCR assay. TCRdb retrieved this table from immuneACCESS and kept in-frame rearrangements only. Not all clones are present; in checked studies, unresolved V genes account for under half, and no reason is known for the remainder. The sample includes around 78,000 clones, with under 90% observed a single time. The ten largest clones take up about 1.3% of the sample. This specimen consisted of peripheral blood, obtained 28 days after the second AZD1222 dose. These receptors all stem from an adult who received the AZD1222 COVID-19 vaccine.

The chain has TRBV5-4 and TRBJ2-5, with TRBD1 identical over 10 bases. The germline V gene encodes CDR1 SGHNT and CDR2 YYREEE (reference sequence). V lost 4 bases, J lost 4 bases, and 4 bases stayed unmatched. The CDR3 is 14 amino acids. The CDR3 loop reads CASSGGQGRETQYF. The CDR3 nucleotides read TGTGCCAGCAGCGGGGGACAGGGGAGAGAGACCCAGTACTTC.

The chain couples TRBV28 to TRBJ2-7; TRBD1 agrees at 8 bases. Germline CDR1 MDHEN, CDR2 SYDVKM. The CDR3 is 14 amino acids. V shed 4 bases and J 1 base; nucleotides not matched to a gene: 3. The CDR3 DNA is TGTGCCAGCAGTTCCAGGGGGCGGTCCTACGAGCAGTACTTC. It is translated as CASSSRGRSYEQYF.

V and J are TRBV4-1 and TRBJ1-1, with a weak D call TRBD1 (6 bases). Germline CDR1 MGHRA, CDR2 YSYEKL. The germline V and J ends were trimmed by 2 bases and 1 base, with 23 bases remaining between them. The CDR3 runs 19 residues. The CDR3: CASSQRTILAGVGNTEAFF. In nucleotides, the CDR3 is TGCGCCAGCAGCCAACGTACCATTCTTGCAGGGGTCGGGAACACTGAAGCTTTCTTT.

The CDR3 DNA is TGTGCCAGCAGAGTGTTAACAGGGCAAAATACGCAGTATTTT. It codes for CASRVLTGQNTQYF. V and J are TRBV6-5 and TRBJ2-3, with D tentatively TRBD1 (6 bases). Between the trimmed V and J ends, which lost 6 bases and 7 bases, there was a span of 17 bases. The CDR3 has 14 residues. Germline loops: CDR1 MNHEY, CDR2 SVGAGI.

The chain couples TRBV19 to TRBJ2-1; a weak D match, TRBD2 (7 bases). The CDR3 totals 17 residues. V lost 7 bases and J lost 7, with 26 bases in between. Germline CDR1 LNHDA, CDR2 SQIVND (reference sequence). CDR3 amino acids: CASILNPRGAGLNEQFF. DNA for the CDR3: TGTGCCAGTATCCTTAATCCCCGGGGGGCCGGTCTGAATGAGCAGTTCTTC.

The chain joins TRBV10-3 to TRBJ1-5, with a possible D match to TRBD1 (5 bases). Germline CDR1 and CDR2: ENHRY and SYGVKD. The CDR3 sequence is 14 residues long. The germline V and J ends were trimmed by 9 bases and 0 bases, with 12 bases remaining between them. The CDR3 sequence is CAIGTGDSNQPQHF. CDR3 in DNA: TGTGCCATTGGGACTGGGGATAGCAATCAGCCCCAGCATTTT.

This clone appeared a single time. V is TRBV6-1 and J is TRBJ2-7, with D possibly matching TRBD1 (6 bases). The CDR3 runs 16 residues. The V end lost 4 bases, the J end lost 0 bases, and 16 bases lay between the germline ends. CDR1 is MNHNS and CDR2 is SASEGT in the germline V gene. The CDR3 DNA follows: TGTGCCAGCAGTGTGCAGGGGCAGGGGACCTCCTACGAGCAGTACTTC. It is translated as CASSVQGQGTSYEQYF.

The rearrangement joins TRBV9 to TRBJ1-2, with TRBD1 as a possible D gene (5 bases). The CDR3 loop spans 15 amino acids. Trimming removed 3 bases from V and 8 bases from J, with 20 bases in between. Germline CDR1 SGDLS, CDR2 YYNGEE. CDR3 residues: CASSDGGGALRGYTF. In DNA, the CDR3 is TGTGCCAGCAGCGATGGGGGGGGAGCCCTTCGGGGCTACACCTTC.

This chain links TRBV10-3 with TRBJ2-3; D not resolved. In germline, CDR1 is ENHRY, CDR2 SYGVKD. Trimming left V 8 bases short and J 8 bases short, with 14 bases between. The CDR3 runs to 12 residues. The CDR3 nucleotides are TGTGCCATCCGTAAGAATCCGGGTACGCAGTATTTT. Protein sequence: CAIRKNPGTQYF.

The V and J genes are TRBV24-1 and TRBJ1-4; 10 nucleotides match TRBD1. This CDR3 has 15 residues. Trimming at V came to 8 bases and at J to 8 bases, leaving 10 bases not matched to a gene. The germline CDR1 and CDR2 sequences are KGHDR and SFDVKD. CDR3 amino acids: CATTKAGQGGEKLFF. The CDR3 nucleotides are TGTGCCACCACCAAGGCTGGACAGGGGGGGGAAAAACTGTTTTTT.

V and J are TRBV7-2 and TRBJ1-4; D remains unclear. Germline V gene lookup returns CDR1 SGHTA and CDR2 FQGNSA. V was pared by 1 base and J by 5 bases, with 5 bases between. The length of the CDR3 is 13 residues. The CDR3 loop is CASSLELNEKLFF. CDR3 DNA sequence: TGTGCCAGCAGCTTAGAGTTAAATGAAAAACTGTTTTTT.

The chain uses TRBV9 and TRBJ1-1, with D uncertain. The germline CDR1 and CDR2 sequences are SGDLS and YYNGEE. This CDR3 is 13 amino acids long. V was clipped by 4 bases and J by 1 base, with 8 bases between them. CDR3 nucleotide sequence: TGTGCCAGCAGCACCCGGCCGAACACTGAAGCTTTCTTT. Encoded protein: CASSTRPNTEAFF. Drawing the rest from reference TRBV9 and TRBJ1-1, the complete variable domain is DSGVTQTPKHLITATGQRVTLRCSPRSGDLSVYWYQQSLDQGLQFLIQYYNGEERAKGNILERFSAQQFPDLHSELNLSSLELGDSALYFCASSTRPNTEAFFGQGTRLTVV.

This clone is medium-sized within its sample. The J gene is TRBJ1-1, the V gene TRBV6-1, with D maybe TRBD1 (5 bases). The CDR3 consists of 16 residues. Germline CDR1 reads MNHNS; CDR2 reads SASEGT. Trimming removed 2 bases at V and 3 bases at J, with 16 bases between. The CDR3 nucleotides read TGTGCCAGCAGTGAACGGGGGGGAAGGTGGTACACTGAAGCTTTCTTT. Residues: CASSERGGRWYTEAFF.

The chain combines TRBV6-5 with TRBJ1-5; D remains ambiguous. Trimming took 2 bases from V and 0 from J, leaving 2 bases between them. CDR1 MNHEY and CDR2 SVGAGI come from the germline V gene. The CDR3 contains 13 residues. This CDR3 reads CASSYVSNQPQHF. The CDR3 region has the DNA TGTGCCAGCAGTTACGTTAGCAATCAGCCCCAGCATTTT.

The genes are TRBV7-8 and TRBJ2-7; D may be TRBD1 (6 bases). The CDR3 covers 12 residues. From germline, CDR1 is SGHVS and CDR2 FQNEAQ. V lost 5 bases, J lost 11 bases, and 16 bases lay in between. DNA for the CDR3: TGTGCCAGCAGCCCAGAATGGGACATAAAGTACTTC. Translation: CASSPEWDIKYF.

This chain connects TRBV2 to TRBJ2-3; 7 bases agree with TRBD1. The germline V gene encodes CDR1 SNHLY and CDR2 FYNNEI. The ends lost 7 bases at V and 2 bases at J; junction bases unmatched: 9. This CDR3 region has 15 residues. This CDR3 reads CASTVEGQYTDTQYF. CDR3 nucleotide sequence: TGTGCCAGCACCGTCGAGGGACAGTACACAGATACGCAGTATTTT.

V and J are TRBV5-4 and TRBJ2-1; 9 bases align to TRBD2. This CDR3 contains 16 residues. Germline assignment: CDR1 SGHNT and CDR2 YYREEE (reference sequence). V shed 2 bases, J shed 2 bases, and the junction held 5 bases outside the gene matches. Here the CDR3 DNA reads TGTGCCAGCAGCTTAAGCGGGGGGAACCCCTACAATGAGCAGTTCTTC. Its translation is CASSLSGGNPYNEQFF.